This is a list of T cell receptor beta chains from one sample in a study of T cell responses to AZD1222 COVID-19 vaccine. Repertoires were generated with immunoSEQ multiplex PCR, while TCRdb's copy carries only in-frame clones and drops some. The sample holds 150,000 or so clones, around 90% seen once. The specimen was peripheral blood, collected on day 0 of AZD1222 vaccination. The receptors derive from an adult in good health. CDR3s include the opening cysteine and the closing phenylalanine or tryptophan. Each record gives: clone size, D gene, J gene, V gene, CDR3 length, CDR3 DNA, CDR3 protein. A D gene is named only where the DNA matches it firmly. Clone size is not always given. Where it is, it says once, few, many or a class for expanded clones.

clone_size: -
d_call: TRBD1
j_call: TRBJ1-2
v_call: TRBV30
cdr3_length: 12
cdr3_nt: TGTGCCGTCTCTGGACAGGGGGTGGGCTACACCTTC
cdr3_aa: CAVSGQGVGYTF

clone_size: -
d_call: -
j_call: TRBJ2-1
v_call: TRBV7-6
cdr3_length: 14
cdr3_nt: TGTGCCAGCAGCCTATTGGGGGGCCACAGGGAGCAGTTCTTC
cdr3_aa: CASSLLGGHREQFF

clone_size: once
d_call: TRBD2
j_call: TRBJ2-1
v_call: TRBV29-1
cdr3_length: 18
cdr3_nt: TGCAGCGTTGACCCGGGGGGGCTGCGGGAGAGCTCCTACAATGAGCAGTTCTTC
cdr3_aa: CSVDPGGLRESSYNEQFF

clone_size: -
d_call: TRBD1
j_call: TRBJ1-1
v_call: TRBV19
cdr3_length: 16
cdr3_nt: TGTGCCAGTAGTATGGGTACAGGGGGTACGTGGACTGAAGCTTTCTTT
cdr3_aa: CASSMGTGGTWTEAFF

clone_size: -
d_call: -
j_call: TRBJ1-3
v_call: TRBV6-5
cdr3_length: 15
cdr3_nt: TGTGCCAGCAGTTACTCGGGTGGGGCTGGAAACACCATATATTTT
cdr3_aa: CASSYSGGAGNTIYF

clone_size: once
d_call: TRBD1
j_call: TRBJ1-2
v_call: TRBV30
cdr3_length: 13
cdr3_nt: TGTGCCTGGAGTGAAGGGGGCGTCTATGGCTACACCTTC
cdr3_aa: CAWSEGGVYGYTF

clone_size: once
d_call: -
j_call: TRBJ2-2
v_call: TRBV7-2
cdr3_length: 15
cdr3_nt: TGTGCCAGCAGCATAGAAGGAGGGTACACCGGGGAGCTGTTTTTT
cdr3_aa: CASSIEGGYTGELFF

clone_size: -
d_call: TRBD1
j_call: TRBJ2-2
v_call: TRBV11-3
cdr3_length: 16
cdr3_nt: TGTGCCAGCAGCTTATTCGGGACAGGGAAGGCCGGGGAGCTGTTTTTT
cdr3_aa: CASSLFGTGKAGELFF

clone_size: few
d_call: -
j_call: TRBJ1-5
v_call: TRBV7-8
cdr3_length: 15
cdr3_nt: TGTGCCAGCAGCCGAGCCCCGGGACACTATCAGCCCCAGCATTTT
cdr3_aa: CASSRAPGHYQPQHF

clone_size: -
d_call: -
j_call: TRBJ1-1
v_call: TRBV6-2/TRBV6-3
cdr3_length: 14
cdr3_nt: TGTGCCAGCAGTCTGCGACGGACGAACACTGAAGCTTTCTTT
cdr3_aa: CASSLRRTNTEAFF

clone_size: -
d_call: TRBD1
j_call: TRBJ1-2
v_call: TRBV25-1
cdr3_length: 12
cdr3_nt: TGTGCCAGCAGAACAGGGGGCCAAGCATACACCTTC
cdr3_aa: CASRTGGQAYTF

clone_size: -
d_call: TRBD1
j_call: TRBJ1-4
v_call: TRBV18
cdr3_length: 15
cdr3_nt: TGTGCCAGCTCTCGACAGGGGGCCACTAATGAAAAACTGTTTTTT
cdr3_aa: CASSRQGATNEKLFF

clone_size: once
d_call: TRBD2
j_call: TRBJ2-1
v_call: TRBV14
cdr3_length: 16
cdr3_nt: TGTGCCAGCAGCCGTTCACCGGGACTAGTAGTCAATGAGCAGTTCTTC
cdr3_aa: CASSRSPGLVVNEQFF

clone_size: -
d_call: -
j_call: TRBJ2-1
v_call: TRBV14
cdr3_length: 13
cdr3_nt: TGTGCCAGCAGCCAACAGTACGGTAATGAGCAGTTCTTC
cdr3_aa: CASSQQYGNEQFF

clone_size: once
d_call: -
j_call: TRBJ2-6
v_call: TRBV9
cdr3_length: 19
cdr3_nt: TGTGCCAGCAGCGTACCTTTGTCGGGGGCGAGCTCTGGGGCCAACGTCCTGACTTTC
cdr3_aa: CASSVPLSGASSGANVLTF

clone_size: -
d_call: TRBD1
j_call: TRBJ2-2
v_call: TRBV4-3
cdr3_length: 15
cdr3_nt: TGCGCCAGCAGCCAAGGGGACAGGGCCACCGGGGAGCTGTTTTTT
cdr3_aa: CASSQGDRATGELFF

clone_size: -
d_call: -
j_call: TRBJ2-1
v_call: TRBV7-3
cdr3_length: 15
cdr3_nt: TGTGCCAGCAGCCTTCGGGTAGACCACTACAATGAGCAGTTCTTC
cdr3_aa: CASSLRVDHYNEQFF

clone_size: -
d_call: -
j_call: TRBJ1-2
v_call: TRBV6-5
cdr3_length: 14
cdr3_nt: TGTGCCAGCAGGGCTAGGGGCGGCCCCTTGGGCTACACCTTC
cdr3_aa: CASRARGGPLGYTF

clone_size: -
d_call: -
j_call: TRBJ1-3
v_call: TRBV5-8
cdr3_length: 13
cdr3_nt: TGTGCCAGCAGCTGGGAAAACGGAAACACCATATATTTT
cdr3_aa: CASSWENGNTIYF

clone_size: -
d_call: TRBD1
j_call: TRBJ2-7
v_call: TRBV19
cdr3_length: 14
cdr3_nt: TGTGCCAGTAGTATTGGACAGGGGGACTACGAGCAGTACTTC
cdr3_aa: CASSIGQGDYEQYF

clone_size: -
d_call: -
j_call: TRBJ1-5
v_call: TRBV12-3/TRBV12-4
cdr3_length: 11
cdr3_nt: TGTGCCAGCAGTTTGGGGAGGCCCCAGCATTTT
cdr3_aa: CASSLGRPQHF

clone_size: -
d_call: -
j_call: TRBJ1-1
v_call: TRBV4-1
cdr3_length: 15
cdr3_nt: TGCGCCAGCAGCCCCCTGTGGACTGGGAACACTGAAGCTTTCTTT
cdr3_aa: CASSPLWTGNTEAFF

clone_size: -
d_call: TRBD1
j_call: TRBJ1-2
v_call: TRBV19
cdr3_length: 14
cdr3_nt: TGTGCCAGTAGCAGAGGACAGGGGGAATGGGGCTACACCTTC
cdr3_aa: CASSRGQGEWGYTF

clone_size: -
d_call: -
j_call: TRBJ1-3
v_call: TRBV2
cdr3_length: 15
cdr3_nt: TGTGCCAGCAGTGGGACATCCCGGACTGGAAACACCATATATTTT
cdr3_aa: CASSGTSRTGNTIYF

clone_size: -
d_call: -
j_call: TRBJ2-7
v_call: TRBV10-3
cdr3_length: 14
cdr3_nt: TGTGCCATCAGTGATACAACGGGGTCCAACGAGCAGTACTTC
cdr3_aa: CAISDTTGSNEQYF

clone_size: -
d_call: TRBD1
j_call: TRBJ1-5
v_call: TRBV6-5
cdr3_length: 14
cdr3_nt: TGTGCCAGCAGTAATGGACAGGGGTATCAGCCCCAGCATTTT
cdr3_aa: CASSNGQGYQPQHF

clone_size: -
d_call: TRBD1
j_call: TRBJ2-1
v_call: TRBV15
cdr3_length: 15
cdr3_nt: TGTGCCACCAGCAGAGGCCGGGACAGGGTGCCTGAGCAGTTCTTC
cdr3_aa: CATSRGRDRVPEQFF

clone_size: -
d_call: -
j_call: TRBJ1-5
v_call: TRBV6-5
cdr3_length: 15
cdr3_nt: TGTGCCAGCAGTTACGGCGGGGGCAGGAATCAGCCCCAGCATTTT
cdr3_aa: CASSYGGGRNQPQHF

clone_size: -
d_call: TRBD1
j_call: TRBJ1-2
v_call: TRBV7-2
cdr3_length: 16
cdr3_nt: TGTGCCAGCCCCAGACAGGGTGCTTTCCCTAACTATGGCTACACCTTC
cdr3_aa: CASPRQGAFPNYGYTF

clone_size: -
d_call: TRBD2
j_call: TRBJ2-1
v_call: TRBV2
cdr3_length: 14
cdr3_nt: TGTGCCAGCAGTAGGGCCCCAGCGGGGAATGAGCAGTTCTTC
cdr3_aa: CASSRAPAGNEQFF

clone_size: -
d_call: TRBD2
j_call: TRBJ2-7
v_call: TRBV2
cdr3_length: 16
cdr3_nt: TGTGCCAGCAGCGGAGATCCGGGACTAGCGCGCTACGAGCAGTACTTC
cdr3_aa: CASSGDPGLARYEQYF

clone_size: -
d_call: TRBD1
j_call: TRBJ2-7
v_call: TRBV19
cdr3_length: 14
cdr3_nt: TGTGCCAGTAGAGACAGGGGCCACTCCTACGAGCAGTACTTC
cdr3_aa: CASRDRGHSYEQYF

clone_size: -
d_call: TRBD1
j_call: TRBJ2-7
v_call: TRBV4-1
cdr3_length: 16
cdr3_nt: TGCGCCAGCAGCCAAATTCAGGGGGCGAGTTCCTACGAGCAGTACTTC
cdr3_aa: CASSQIQGASSYEQYF

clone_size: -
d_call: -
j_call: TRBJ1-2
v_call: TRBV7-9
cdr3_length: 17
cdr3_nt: TGTGCCAGCAGCTTAGGCCCAGCCGGGACCACGGGCCATGGCTACACCTTC
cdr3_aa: CASSLGPAGTTGHGYTF

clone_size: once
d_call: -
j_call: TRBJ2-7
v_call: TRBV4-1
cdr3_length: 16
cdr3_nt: TGCGCCAGCAGCCCGGAGGGGTCCACTCCCCCCTACGAGCAGTACTTC
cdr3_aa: CASSPEGSTPPYEQYF

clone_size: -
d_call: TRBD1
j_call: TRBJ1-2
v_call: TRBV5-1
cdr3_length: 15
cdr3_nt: TGCGCCAGCAGGGTACAGGGGAGCGGGGACTATGGCTACACCTTC
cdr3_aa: CASRVQGSGDYGYTF

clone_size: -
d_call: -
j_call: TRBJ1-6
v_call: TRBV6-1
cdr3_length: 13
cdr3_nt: TGTGCCAGCAGTGAAGCGCTTCGTTCACCCCTCCACTTT
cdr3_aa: CASSEALRSPLHF

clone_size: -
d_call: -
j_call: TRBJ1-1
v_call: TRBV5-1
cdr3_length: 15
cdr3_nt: TGCGCCAGCCACCCCGTGGGGGCTCGGGACACTGAAGCTTTCTTT
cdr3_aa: CASHPVGARDTEAFF

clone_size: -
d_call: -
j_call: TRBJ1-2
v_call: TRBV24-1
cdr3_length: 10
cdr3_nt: TGTGCCACCATCAGCTATGGCTACACCTTC
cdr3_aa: CATISYGYTF

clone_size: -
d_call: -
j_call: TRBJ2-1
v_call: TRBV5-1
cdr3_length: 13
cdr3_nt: TGCGCCAGCAGCTTGATTGGGGACAATGAGCAGTTCTTC
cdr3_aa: CASSLIGDNEQFF

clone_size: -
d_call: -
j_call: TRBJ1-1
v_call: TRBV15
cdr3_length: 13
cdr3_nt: TGTGCCACCAGCAGGGACCGTAACACTGAAGCTTTCTTT
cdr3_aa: CATSRDRNTEAFF

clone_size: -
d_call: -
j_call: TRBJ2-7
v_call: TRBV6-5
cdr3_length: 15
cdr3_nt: TGTGCCACCCGGGGACCGGGATCCACGAGACACGAGCAGTACTTC
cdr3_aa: CATRGPGSTRHEQYF

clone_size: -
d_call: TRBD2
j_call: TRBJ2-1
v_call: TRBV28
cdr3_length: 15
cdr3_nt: TGTGCCAGCAGGTCCTCCGGCGGGGGCTACAATGAGCAGTTCTTC
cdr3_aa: CASRSSGGGYNEQFF

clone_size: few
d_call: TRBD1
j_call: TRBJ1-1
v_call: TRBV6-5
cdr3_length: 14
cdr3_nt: TGTGCCAGCAGATGGGACAGGGAGAACACTGAAGCTTTCTTT
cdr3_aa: CASRWDRENTEAFF

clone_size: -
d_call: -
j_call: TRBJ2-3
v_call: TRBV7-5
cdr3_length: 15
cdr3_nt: TGTGCCAGAAGGAGGTCCCGGGAGGACACAGATACGCAGTATTTT
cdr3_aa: CARRRSREDTDTQYF

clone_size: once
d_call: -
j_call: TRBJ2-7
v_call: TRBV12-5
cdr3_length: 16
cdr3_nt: TGTGCTAGTGGTTTGGTACTCTCCGGGCAGCTCTACGAGCAGTACTTC
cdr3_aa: CASGLVLSGQLYEQYF

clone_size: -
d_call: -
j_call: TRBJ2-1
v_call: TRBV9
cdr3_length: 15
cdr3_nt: TGTGCCAGCAGCGTAATACTTGACGACTACAATGAGCAGTTCTTC
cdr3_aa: CASSVILDDYNEQFF

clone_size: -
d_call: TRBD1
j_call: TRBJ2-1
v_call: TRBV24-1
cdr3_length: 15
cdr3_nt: TGTGCCACCAGTCTCCCGGGACAGGCGGGATCTGAGCAGTTCTTC
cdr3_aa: CATSLPGQAGSEQFF

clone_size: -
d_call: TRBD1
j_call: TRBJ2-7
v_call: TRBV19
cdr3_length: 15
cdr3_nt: TGTGCCAGTAGTGAACAGGGGGTATCTATCTACGAGCAGTACTTC
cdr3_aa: CASSEQGVSIYEQYF

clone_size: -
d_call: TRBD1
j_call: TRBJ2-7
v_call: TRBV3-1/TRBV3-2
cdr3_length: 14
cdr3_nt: TGTGCCAGCAGCCAACCCGACAGGGTGTACGAGCAGTACTTC
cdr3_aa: CASSQPDRVYEQYF

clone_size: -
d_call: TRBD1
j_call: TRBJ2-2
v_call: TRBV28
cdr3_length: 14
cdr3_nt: TGTGCCAGCAGTTTCGACAGGGGGTCCGGGGAGCTGTTTTTT
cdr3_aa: CASSFDRGSGELFF

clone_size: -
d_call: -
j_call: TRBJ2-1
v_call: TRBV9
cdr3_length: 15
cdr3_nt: TGTGCCAGCAGCGGGGCGGACTCAATATACAATGAGCAGTTCTTC
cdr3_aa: CASSGADSIYNEQFF

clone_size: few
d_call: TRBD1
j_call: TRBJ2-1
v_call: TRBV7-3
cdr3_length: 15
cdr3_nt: TGTGCCAGCAGCTCCCGGACAGGGGAAGGCAATGAGCAGTTCTTC
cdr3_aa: CASSSRTGEGNEQFF

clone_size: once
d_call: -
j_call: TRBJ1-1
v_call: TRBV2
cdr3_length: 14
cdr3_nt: TGTGCCAGCAGTGAAGGGCGGATGAACACTGAAGCTTTCTTT
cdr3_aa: CASSEGRMNTEAFF

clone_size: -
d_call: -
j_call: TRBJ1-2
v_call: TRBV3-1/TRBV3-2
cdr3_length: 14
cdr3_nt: TGTGCCAGCAGCCAAGATTGGACAGCCTATGGCTACACCTTC
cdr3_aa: CASSQDWTAYGYTF